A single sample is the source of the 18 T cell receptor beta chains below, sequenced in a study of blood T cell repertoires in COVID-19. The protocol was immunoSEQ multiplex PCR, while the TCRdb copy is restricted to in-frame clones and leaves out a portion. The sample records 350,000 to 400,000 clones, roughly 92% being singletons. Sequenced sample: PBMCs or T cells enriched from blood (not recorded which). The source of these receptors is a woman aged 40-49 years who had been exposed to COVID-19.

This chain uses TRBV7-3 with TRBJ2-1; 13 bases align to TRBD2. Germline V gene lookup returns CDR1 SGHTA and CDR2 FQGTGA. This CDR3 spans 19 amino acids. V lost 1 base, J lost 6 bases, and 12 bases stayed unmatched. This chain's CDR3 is CASSLMGTSGVAGFNEQFF. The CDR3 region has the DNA TGTGCCAGCAGCTTAATGGGGACTAGCGGGGTTGCAGGGTTCAATGAGCAGTTCTTC.

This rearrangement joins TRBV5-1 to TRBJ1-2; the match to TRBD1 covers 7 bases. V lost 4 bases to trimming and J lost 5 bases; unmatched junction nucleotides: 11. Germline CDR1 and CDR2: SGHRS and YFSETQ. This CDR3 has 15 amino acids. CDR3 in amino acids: CASSAQGDSWYGYTF. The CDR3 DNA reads TGCGCCAGCAGCGCCCAGGGGGATAGTTGGTATGGCTACACCTTC.

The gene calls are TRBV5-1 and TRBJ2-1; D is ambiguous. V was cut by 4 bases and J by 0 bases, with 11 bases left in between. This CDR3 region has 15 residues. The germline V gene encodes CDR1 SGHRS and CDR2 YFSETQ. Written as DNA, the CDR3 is TGCGCCAGCAGCCCAGATGCGGACTCCTACAATGAGCAGTTCTTC. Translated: CASSPDADSYNEQFF. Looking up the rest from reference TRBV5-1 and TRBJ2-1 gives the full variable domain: KAGVTQTPRYLIKTRGQQVTLSCSPISGHRSVSWYQQTPGQGLQFLFEYFSETQRNKGNFPGRFSGRQFSNSRSEMNVSTLELGDSALYLCASSPDADSYNEQFFGPGTRLTVL.

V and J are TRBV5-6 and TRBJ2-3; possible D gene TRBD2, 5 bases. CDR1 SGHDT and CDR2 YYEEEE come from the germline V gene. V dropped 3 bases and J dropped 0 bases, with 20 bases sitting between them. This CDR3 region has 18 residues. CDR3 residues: CASSSLLYGNTSTDTQYF. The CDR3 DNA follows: TGTGCCAGCAGCTCACTTCTCTACGGGAATACTAGCACAGATACGCAGTATTTT. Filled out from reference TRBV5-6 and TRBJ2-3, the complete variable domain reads DAGVTQSPTHLIKTRGQQVTLRCSPKSGHDTVSWYQQALGQGPQFIFQYYEEEERQRGNFPDRFSGHQFPNYSSELNVNALLLGDSALYLCASSSLLYGNTSTDTQYFGPGTRLTVL.

CDR3 in amino acids: CASSETSGGNTGELFF. In DNA form, the CDR3 reads TGTGCCAGCAGCGAAACTAGCGGGGGGAACACCGGGGAGCTGTTTTTT. V is TRBV9 and J is TRBJ2-2; 11 nucleotides align to TRBD2. Germline V gene lookup returns CDR1 SGDLS and CDR2 YYNGEE. With V trimmed by 3 bases and J by 1 base, 2 bases remained unmatched. The CDR3 covers 16 residues.

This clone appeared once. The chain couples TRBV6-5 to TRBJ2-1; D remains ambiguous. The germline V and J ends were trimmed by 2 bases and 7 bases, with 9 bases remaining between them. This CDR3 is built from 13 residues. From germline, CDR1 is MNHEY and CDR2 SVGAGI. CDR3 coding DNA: TGTGCCAGCAGTTACCCGGCTAGAAATGAGCAGTTCTTC. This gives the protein CASSYPARNEQFF.

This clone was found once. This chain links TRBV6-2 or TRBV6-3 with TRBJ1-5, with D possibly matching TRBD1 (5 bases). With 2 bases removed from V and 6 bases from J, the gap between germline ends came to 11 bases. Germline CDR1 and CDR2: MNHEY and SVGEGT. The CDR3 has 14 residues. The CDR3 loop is CASSYGEGSQPQHF. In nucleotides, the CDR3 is TGTGCCAGCAGTTACGGGGAGGGGTCTCAGCCCCAGCATTTT.

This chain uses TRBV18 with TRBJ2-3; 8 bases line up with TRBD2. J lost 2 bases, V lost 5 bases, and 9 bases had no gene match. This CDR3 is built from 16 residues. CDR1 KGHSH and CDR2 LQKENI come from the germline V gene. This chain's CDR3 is CASSISSGGNTDTQYF. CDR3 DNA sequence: TGTGCCAGCTCAATTTCCAGCGGGGGAAACACAGATACGCAGTATTTT.

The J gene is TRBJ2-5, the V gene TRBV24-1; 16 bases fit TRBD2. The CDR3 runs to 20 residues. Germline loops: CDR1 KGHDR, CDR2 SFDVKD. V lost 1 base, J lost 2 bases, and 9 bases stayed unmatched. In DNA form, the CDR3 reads TGTGCCACCAGTGATTTCACAGGGACTAGCGGGAGGGGAGGACAAGAGACCCAGTACTTC. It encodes CATSDFTGTSGRGGQETQYF.

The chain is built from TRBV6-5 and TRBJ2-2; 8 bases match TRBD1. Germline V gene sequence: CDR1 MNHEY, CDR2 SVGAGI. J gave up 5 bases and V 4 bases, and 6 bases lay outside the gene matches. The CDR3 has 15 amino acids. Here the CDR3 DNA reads TGTGCCAGCAGTTTCTCAGGGGGCAAGACCGGGGAGCTGTTTTTT. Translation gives CASSFSGGKTGELFF.

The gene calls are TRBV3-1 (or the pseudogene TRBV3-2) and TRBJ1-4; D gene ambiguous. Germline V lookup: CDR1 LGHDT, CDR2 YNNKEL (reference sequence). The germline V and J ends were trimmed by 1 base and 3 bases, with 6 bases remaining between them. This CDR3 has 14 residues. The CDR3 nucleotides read TGTGCCAGCAGCCAAGGCGGAGCTAATGAAAAACTGTTTTTT. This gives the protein CASSQGGANEKLFF.

This CDR3 reads CASSEGQVTGELFF. CDR3 sequence (DNA): TGTGCCAGCAGCGAAGGACAGGTCACCGGGGAGCTGTTTTTT. The chain links TRBV5-4 to TRBJ2-2, with 7 bases lining up with TRBD1. Germline trimming cut 4 bases from V and 4 bases from J; bases unmatched to any gene: 4. CDR1 is SGHNT, CDR2 YYREEE, per germline (reference sequence). The CDR3 has 14 residues.

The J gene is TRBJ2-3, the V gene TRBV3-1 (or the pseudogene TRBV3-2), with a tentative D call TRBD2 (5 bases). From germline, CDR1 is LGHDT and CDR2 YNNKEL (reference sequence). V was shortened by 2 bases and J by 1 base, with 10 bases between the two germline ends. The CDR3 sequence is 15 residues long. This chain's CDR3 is CASSQLHGGTDTQYF. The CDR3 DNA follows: TGTGCCAGCAGCCAATTACACGGGGGCACAGATACGCAGTATTTT.

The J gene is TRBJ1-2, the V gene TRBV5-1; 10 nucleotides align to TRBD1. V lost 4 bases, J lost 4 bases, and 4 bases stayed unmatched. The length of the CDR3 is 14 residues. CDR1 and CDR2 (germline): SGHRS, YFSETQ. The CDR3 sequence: CASSAWTGGYGYTF. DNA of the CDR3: TGCGCCAGCAGCGCGTGGACAGGGGGCTATGGCTACACCTTC.

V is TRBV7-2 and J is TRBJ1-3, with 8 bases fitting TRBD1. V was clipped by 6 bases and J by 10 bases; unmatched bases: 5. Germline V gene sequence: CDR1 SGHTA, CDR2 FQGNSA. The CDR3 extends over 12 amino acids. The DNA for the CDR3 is TGTGCCAGCAGTCTGACAGGGGTTACCATATATTTT. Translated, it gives CASSLTGVTIYF.

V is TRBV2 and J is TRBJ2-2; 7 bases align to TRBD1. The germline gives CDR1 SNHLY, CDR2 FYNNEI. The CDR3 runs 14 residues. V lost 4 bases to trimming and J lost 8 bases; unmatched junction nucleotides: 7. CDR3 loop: CASSVQGSDGELFF. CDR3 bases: TGTGCCAGCAGTGTACAGGGGTCGGATGGGGAGCTGTTTTTT. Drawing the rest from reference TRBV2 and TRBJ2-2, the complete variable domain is EPEVTQTPSHQVTQMGQEVILRCVPISNHLYFYWYRQILGQKVEFLVSFYNNEISEKSEIFDDQFSVERPDGSNFTLKIRSTKLEDSAMYFCASSVQGSDGELFFGEGSRLTVL.

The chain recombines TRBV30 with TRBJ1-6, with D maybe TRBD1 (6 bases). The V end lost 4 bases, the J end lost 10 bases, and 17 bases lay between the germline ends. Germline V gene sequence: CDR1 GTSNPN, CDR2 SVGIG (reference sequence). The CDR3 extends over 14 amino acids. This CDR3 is CAWNRGQLLSPLHF. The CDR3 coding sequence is TGTGCCTGGAATAGGGGACAACTATTATCACCCCTCCACTTT.

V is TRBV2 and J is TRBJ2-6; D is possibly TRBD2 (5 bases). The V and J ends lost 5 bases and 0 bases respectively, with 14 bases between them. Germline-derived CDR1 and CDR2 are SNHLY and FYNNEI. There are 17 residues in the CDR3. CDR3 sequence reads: CASSLTGVPSGANVLTF. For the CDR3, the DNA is TGTGCCAGCAGTCTCACCGGGGTCCCCTCTGGGGCCAACGTCCTGACTTTC.